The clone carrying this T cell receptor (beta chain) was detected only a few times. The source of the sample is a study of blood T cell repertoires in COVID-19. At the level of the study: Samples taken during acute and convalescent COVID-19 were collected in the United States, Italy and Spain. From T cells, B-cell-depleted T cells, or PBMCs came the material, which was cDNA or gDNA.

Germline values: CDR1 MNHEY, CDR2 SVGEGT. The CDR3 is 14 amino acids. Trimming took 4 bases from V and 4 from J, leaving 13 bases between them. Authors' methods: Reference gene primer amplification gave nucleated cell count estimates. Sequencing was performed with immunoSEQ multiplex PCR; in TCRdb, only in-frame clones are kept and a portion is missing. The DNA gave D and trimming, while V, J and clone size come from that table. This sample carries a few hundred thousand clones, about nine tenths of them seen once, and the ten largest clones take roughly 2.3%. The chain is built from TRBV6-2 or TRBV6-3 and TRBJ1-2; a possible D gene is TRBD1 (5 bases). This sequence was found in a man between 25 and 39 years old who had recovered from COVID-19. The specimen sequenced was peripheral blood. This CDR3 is CASSSPGGIYGYTF. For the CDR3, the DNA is TGTGCCAGCAGTTCCCCGGGGGGAATCTATGGCTACACCTTC.